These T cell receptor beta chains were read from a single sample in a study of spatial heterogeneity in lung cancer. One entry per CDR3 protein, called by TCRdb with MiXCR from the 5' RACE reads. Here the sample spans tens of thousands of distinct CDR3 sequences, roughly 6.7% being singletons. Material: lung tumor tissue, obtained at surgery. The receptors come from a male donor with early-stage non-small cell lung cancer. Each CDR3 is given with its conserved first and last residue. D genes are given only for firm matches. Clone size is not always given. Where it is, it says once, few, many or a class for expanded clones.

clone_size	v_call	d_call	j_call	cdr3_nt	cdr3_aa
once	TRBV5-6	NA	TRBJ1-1	TGTGCCAGCAGCCCCCAGGGGCGCTGGGTCACTGAAGCTTTCTTT	CASSPQGRWVTEAFF
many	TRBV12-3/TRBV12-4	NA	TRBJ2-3	TGTGCCAGCAGCCGATCCACGCAGTATTTT	CASSRSTQYF
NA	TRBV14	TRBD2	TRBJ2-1	TGTGCCAGCAGCGAAGAAGTAGGACTAGCACTCGACAATGAGCAGTTCTTC	CASSEEVGLALDNEQFF
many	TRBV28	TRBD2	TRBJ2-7	TGTGCCAGCACCCTACCCCATAGCGGGAGTGTCGAGCAGTACTTC	CASTLPHSGSVEQYF
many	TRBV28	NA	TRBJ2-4	TGTGCCAGCAGCATCGGACAGCTAGCCAAAAACATTCAGTACTTC	CASSIGQLAKNIQYF
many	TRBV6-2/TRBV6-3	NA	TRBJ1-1	TGTGCCAGCAGTTTAGTGAACACTGAAGCTTTCTTT	CASSLVNTEAFF
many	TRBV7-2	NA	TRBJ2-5	TGTGCCAGCAGCTCCCTGGGGGGAGAAGAGACCCAGTACTTC	CASSSLGGEETQYF
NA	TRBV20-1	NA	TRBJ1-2	TGCAGTGCTAGATTTTTTAACTATGGCTACACCTTC	CSARFFNYGYTF
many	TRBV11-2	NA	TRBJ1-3	TGTGCCAGCAGCTTAGCGGGCGAACCGGTGACCCATTTTGGAAACACCATATATTTT	CASSLAGEPVTHFGNTIYF
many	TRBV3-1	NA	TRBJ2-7	TGTGCCAGCAGCCAAGCCCCGCAGAGCGTTTACTACGAGCAGTACTTC	CASSQAPQSVYYEQYF
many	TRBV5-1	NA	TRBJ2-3	TGCGCCAGCAACCCTGGACAGTTCGTCACAGATACGCAGTATTTT	CASNPGQFVTDTQYF
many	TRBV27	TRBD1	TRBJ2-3	TGTGCCAGCAGTTTATTCGCCGACAGGGTCCCCCCTGGAACAGATACGCAGTATTTT	CASSLFADRVPPGTDTQYF
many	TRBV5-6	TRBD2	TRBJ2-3	TGTGCCAGCAGCCTAGAGCGGGGATGGGGCACAGATACGCAGTATTTT	CASSLERGWGTDTQYF
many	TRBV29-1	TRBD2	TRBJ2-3	TGCAGCGTTGAAACTAGCGGGGGCTTCGGAGATACGCAGTATTTT	CSVETSGGFGDTQYF
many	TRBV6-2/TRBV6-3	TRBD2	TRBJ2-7	TGTGCCAGCAGCCCGGGACTAGCGGGAGAATACTTC	CASSPGLAGEYF
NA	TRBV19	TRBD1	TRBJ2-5	TGTGCCAGTAGTAGTTTCCGGGCGGACAGGGAGAAGACCCAGTACTTC	CASSSFRADREKTQYF
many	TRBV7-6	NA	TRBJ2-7	TGTGCCAGCAGCTTAGGGACACCACCCTACGAGCAGTACTTC	CASSLGTPPYEQYF
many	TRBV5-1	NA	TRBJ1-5	TGCGCCAGCAGCTTGGACAGTGGCAATCAGCCCCAGCATTTT	CASSLDSGNQPQHF
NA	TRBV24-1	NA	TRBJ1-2	TGTGCCACCAGTGACTCAGATGGCTACACCTTC	CATSDSDGYTF
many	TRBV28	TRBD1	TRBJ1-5	TGTGCCAGCAGTTTTTCAGGGGGTCATCAGCCCCAGCATTTT	CASSFSGGHQPQHF
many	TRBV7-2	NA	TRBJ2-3	TGTGCCAGCAGCTATTCTAAGGATACGCAGTATTTT	CASSYSKDTQYF
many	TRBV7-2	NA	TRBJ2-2	TGTGCCAGCAGCTTAGAAGGCCCCACCGGGGAGCTGTTTTTT	CASSLEGPTGELFF
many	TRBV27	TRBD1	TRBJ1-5	TGTGCCATCCCGGGACAGGACCCTTATAGCAATCAGCCCCAGCATTTT	CAIPGQDPYSNQPQHF
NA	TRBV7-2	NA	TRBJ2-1	TGTGCCAGCAGCCCCTCCCTAGAGCAGTTCTTC	CASSPSLEQFF
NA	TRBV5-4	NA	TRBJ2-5	TGTGCCAGCAGCTTGGGCGGGCTGATCCAAGAGACCCAGCACTTC	CASSLGGLIQETQHF
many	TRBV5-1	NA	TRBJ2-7	TGCGCCAGTCCCCAGGGGCAGGGGAGGCACGAGCAGTACTTC	CASPQGQGRHEQYF
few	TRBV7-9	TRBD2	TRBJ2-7	TGTGCCAGCAGCTCCGCTAGCGGCCGGGGGCAGTACTTC	CASSSASGRGQYF
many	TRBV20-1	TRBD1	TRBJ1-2	TGCAGTGCTAGTGGGACAGGGGGCTATGGCTACACCTTC	CSASGTGGYGYTF
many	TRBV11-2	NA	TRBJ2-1	TGTGCCAGCAGCCCAGAGCTTGGTGGGAATGAGCAGTTCTTC	CASSPELGGNEQFF
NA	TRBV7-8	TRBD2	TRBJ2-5	TGTGCCAGCAGCCGGGAGACTAGCGGGAGTAGGGAGACCCAGTACTTC	CASSRETSGSRETQYF
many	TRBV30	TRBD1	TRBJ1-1	TGTGCCGGCTTGGGGAGGGGGCTTTCTGAAGCTTTCTTT	CAGLGRGLSEAFF
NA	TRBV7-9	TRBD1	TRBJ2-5	TGTGCCAGCAGCTTAGAACAGGGGGAGACCCAGTACTTC	CASSLEQGETQYF
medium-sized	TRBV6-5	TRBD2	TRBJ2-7	TGTGCCAGCAGTCGAACCACTAGCGGGGGGGCCAAGGCCGAGCAGTACTTC	CASSRTTSGGAKAEQYF
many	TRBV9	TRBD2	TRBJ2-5	TGTGCCAGCAGCTCAGGGGCTAGCGGGAGTGGGGAGACCCAGTACTTC	CASSSGASGSGETQYF
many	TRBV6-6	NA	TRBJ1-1	TGTGCCAGCAGCTGGCCGAACACTGAAGCTTTCTTT	CASSWPNTEAFF
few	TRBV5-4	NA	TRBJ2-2	TGTGCCAGCAGCCAACCCACAGGGCTCACCGGGGAGCTGTTTTTT	CASSQPTGLTGELFF
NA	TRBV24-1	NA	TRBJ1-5	TGTGCCACCAGGGACAGTGGGGCCAATCAGCCCCAGCATTTT	CATRDSGANQPQHF
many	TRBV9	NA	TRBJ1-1	TGTGCCAGCAGCGTAGTGCCGGGGGCAATTGGTGAAGCTTTCTTT	CASSVVPGAIGEAFF
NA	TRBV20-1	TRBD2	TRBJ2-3	TGCAGTGCCGACCGACTAGCGGGGAGGGATACGCAGTATTTT	CSADRLAGRDTQYF
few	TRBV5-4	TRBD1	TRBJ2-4	TGTGCCAGCAGCTCAGACAGGGGGCAAAACATTCAGTACTTC	CASSSDRGQNIQYF